This TCR beta chain was identified during a study of T cells in Graves' hyperthyroidism and ophthalmopathy. Ten or more counts support this clonotype. Per the germline V gene, CDR1 is MNHNS and CDR2 is SASEGT. The CDR3 covers 13 residues. The V end lost 2 bases, the J end lost 2 bases, and 7 bases lay between the germline ends. Regions amplified from RNA transcripts were the TCR beta CDR3 regions. In the first-round RT-PCR of the TCR CDR3, the HTBI primer set was used. Each CDR3 protein gets one entry after TCRdb re-called the multiplex PCR reads with MiXCR. The sample has about 510,000 distinct CDR3 sequences, 12% to 15% seen once.

V is TRBV6-1 and J is TRBJ2-7; D possibly uses TRBD1 or TRBD2 (5 bases each). Source material: blood. The clonotype was recovered from a middle-aged woman with Graves' hyperthyroidism. CDR3 in amino acids: CASSEKGPYEQYF. CDR3 bases: TGTGCCAGCAGTGAAAAGGGACCCTACGAGCAGTACTTC.